The present T cell receptor beta chain was sequenced within a study of tumor-infiltrating lymphocytes in primary liver carcinoma. Study details: Men and women, 30 to 69 years of age, made up the patients.

The investigators made TCR beta cDNA from about 0.45 ug total RNA, using a constant-region primer. Libraries for TCR beta were built through three nested multiplex PCR rounds, which together made up a slightly modified ARM-PCR procedure. The two initial PCR rounds, around 10 cycles each, used TRBV1-TRBV30 forward and C-beta reverse primers. TCRdb processed the multiplex PCR reads anew with MiXCR; each CDR3 protein has one entry. The sample consists of hundreds of thousands of distinct CDR3 sequences, around three fifths of them appearing once. With respect to this clonotype: The conserved phenylalanine or tryptophan normally closing the CDR3 is absent here, so this likely arose from a read error.

The CDR3 is 11 residues long. Germline V lookup: CDR1 MNHNS, CDR2 SASEGT. Trimming removed 2 bases at V and 1 base at J, with 0 bases between. Extraction also yielded germline DNA, while blood RNA was obtained from unsorted whole blood. Peripheral blood, four milliliters, was collected prior to surgery. The sample comprised peripheral blood. The genes are TRBV6-1 and TRBJ2-7; no firm D call. The sequence derives from a woman under 40 with primary liver carcinoma and hepatitis B virus infection. This chain's CDR3 is CASSESYEQYL. The CDR3 DNA reads as TGTGCCAGCAGTGAATCCTACGAGCAGTACCTC.